The rows below give T cell receptor beta chains drawn from one sample of a study of T cells of healthy individuals. TCRdb recomputed calls from the 5' RACE reads with MiXCR, one row per CDR3 protein. This repertoire shows roughly 87,000 distinct CDR3 sequences, roughly 15% found once; its top ten account for roughly 6.1%. These receptors were collected from a human donor in good health. Each CDR3 is given with its conserved first and last residue. The D gene is left open where the match is weak. Only part of the rows carry a size: once, few, many, or a class if the clone is expanded.

size: few; V: TRBV2; J: TRBJ2-3; D: TRBD1; CDR3: CASSMTGADTQYF; DNA: TGTGCCAGCAGTATGACAGGGGCAGATACGCAGTATTTT
size: NA; V: TRBV14; J: TRBJ1-1; D: TRBD1; CDR3: CASSQEYAGGGFDAFF; DNA: TGTGCCAGCAGCCAAGAGTACGCAGGGGGCGGATTTGACGCTTTCTTT
size: many; V: TRBV9; J: TRBJ2-5; D: NA; CDR3: CASSARTIGGETQYF; DNA: TGTGCCAGCAGCGCCAGGACTATCGGTGGAGAGACCCAGTACTTC
size: few; V: TRBV10-3; J: TRBJ2-5; D: NA; CDR3: CAIKPGWQETQYF; DNA: TGTGCCATCAAGCCAGGGTGGCAAGAGACCCAGTACTTC
size: few; V: TRBV7-3; J: TRBJ2-3; D: NA; CDR3: CASSLSAVLTDTQYF; DNA: TGTGCCAGCAGCTTATCAGCGGTACTCACAGATACGCAGTATTTT
size: few; V: TRBV13; J: TRBJ2-5; D: NA; CDR3: CASSLATGQETQYF; DNA: TGTGCCAGCAGCTTAGCTACGGGCCAAGAGACCCAGTACTTC
size: NA; V: TRBV28; J: TRBJ2-7; D: NA; CDR3: CASSFSPSYEQYF; DNA: TGTGCCAGCAGTTTCTCACCCAGCTACGAGCAGTACTTC
size: NA; V: TRBV5-1; J: TRBJ2-7; D: TRBD1; CDR3: CASSVGQGSYEQYF; DNA: TGCGCCAGCAGCGTGGGACAGGGGTCCTACGAGCAGTACTTC
size: NA; V: TRBV24-1; J: TRBJ1-1; D: TRBD1; CDR3: CATSETGAVGAFF; DNA: TGTGCCACCAGTGAGACAGGGGCGGTAGGAGCTTTCTTT
size: few; V: TRBV5-1; J: TRBJ2-2; D: NA; CDR3: CASSPQIFTGELFF; DNA: TGCGCCAGCAGCCCCCAAATTTTCACCGGGGAGCTGTTTTTT
size: few; V: TRBV12-5; J: TRBJ2-3; D: NA; CDR3: CASGLGVSDTQYF; DNA: TGTGCTAGTGGTTTGGGAGTCTCAGATACGCAGTATTTT
size: few; V: TRBV12-3/TRBV12-4; J: TRBJ2-7; D: NA; CDR3: CASSNPGLESYEQYF; DNA: TGTGCCAGCAGCAACCCTGGACTGGAGTCCTACGAGCAGTACTTC
size: few; V: TRBV5-6; J: TRBJ2-5; D: TRBD2; CDR3: CATLGRGDQETQYF; DNA: TGTGCCACCCTGGGGCGGGGGGATCAAGAGACCCAGTACTTC
size: few; V: TRBV7-8; J: TRBJ1-3; D: NA; CDR3: CASSLVGGGNTIYF; DNA: TGTGCCAGCAGCTTAGTCGGGGGTGGAAACACCATATATTTT
size: NA; V: TRBV14; J: TRBJ2-5; D: NA; CDR3: CASSQDKDFWGETQYF; DNA: TGTGCCAGCAGCCAAGATAAGGACTTCTGGGGAGAGACCCAGTACTTC
size: NA; V: TRBV27; J: TRBJ2-1; D: NA; CDR3: CASSLSWGNGLDNEQFF; DNA: TGTGCCAGCAGTTTATCGTGGGGTAATGGTTTGGACAATGAGCAGTTCTTC
size: few; V: TRBV11-2; J: TRBJ2-2; D: NA; CDR3: CASSLGNSDTGELFF; DNA: TGTGCCAGCAGCTTAGGGAACTCCGATACCGGGGAGCTGTTTTTT
size: NA; V: TRBV7-2; J: TRBJ2-3; D: NA; CDR3: CASSPRASGGDTQYF; DNA: TGTGCCAGCAGCCCCCGGGCCTCCGGAGGAGATACGCAGTATTTT
size: NA; V: TRBV7-2; J: TRBJ2-2; D: NA; CDR3: CASSWVADGSGELFF; DNA: TGTGCCAGCAGCTGGGTAGCGGATGGGAGCGGGGAGCTGTTTTTT
size: few; V: TRBV2; J: TRBJ2-1; D: TRBD2; CDR3: CASSESGMSYNEQFF; DNA: TGTGCCAGCAGTGAAAGCGGGATGTCCTACAATGAGCAGTTCTTC
size: NA; V: TRBV5-1; J: TRBJ2-3; D: TRBD2; CDR3: CASSFTRTSGADTQYF; DNA: TGCGCCAGCAGCTTTACTCGGACTAGCGGGGCAGATACGCAGTATTTT
size: few; V: TRBV4-1; J: TRBJ2-1; D: TRBD2; CDR3: CASRRKRGDNEQFF; DNA: TGCGCCAGCAGGCGGAAGCGGGGGGACAATGAGCAGTTCTTC
size: few; V: TRBV6-5; J: TRBJ1-6; D: NA; CDR3: CATGFTTQNWSPLHF; DNA: TGTGCCACAGGGTTCACTACCCAGAATTGGTCACCCCTCCACTTT
size: NA; V: TRBV5-1; J: TRBJ1-1; D: NA; CDR3: CAAREQGAVEAFF; DNA: TGCGCGGCACGGGAGCAGGGAGCCGTTGAAGCTTTCTTT
size: NA; V: TRBV7-8; J: TRBJ2-5; D: TRBD1; CDR3: CASSSRQGRETQYF; DNA: TGTGCCAGCAGCTCAAGACAGGGACGGGAGACCCAGTACTTC
size: NA; V: TRBV9; J: TRBJ1-1; D: TRBD1; CDR3: CASSPGGTGLTEAFF; DNA: TGTGCCAGCAGCCCCGGGGGGACAGGTCTTACTGAAGCTTTCTTT
size: few; V: TRBV28; J: TRBJ2-5; D: NA; CDR3: CASSFLGQETQYF; DNA: TGTGCCAGCAGTTTTCTGGGGCAAGAGACCCAGTACTTC
size: many; V: TRBV6-2/TRBV6-3; J: TRBJ2-2; D: TRBD2; CDR3: CASSPGTSGTVGELFF; DNA: TGTGCCAGCAGTCCCGGGACTAGCGGGACGGTCGGGGAGCTGTTTTTT
size: NA; V: TRBV6-1; J: TRBJ2-7; D: NA; CDR3: CASSIGPSYEQYF; DNA: TGTGCCAGCAGTATCGGACCGTCGTACGAGCAGTACTTC
size: many; V: TRBV7-9; J: TRBJ1-2; D: TRBD1; CDR3: CASSTGDRAYGYTF; DNA: TGTGCCAGCAGCACCGGGGACAGGGCCTATGGCTACACCTTC
size: few; V: TRBV28; J: TRBJ1-1; D: NA; CDR3: CASILSSDGFTEAFF; DNA: TGTGCCAGCATTCTATCCAGCGACGGATTCACTGAAGCTTTCTTT
size: many; V: TRBV6-2/TRBV6-3; J: TRBJ1-6; D: NA; CDR3: CASSYPGTDFFGNSPLHF; DNA: TGTGCCAGCAGTTACCCAGGGACGGACTTTTTCGGGAATTCACCCCTCCACTTT
size: many; V: TRBV20-1; J: TRBJ2-7; D: TRBD1; CDR3: CSARSDRGYEQYF; DNA: TGCAGTGCTAGATCGGACAGGGGATACGAGCAGTACTTC
size: few; V: TRBV12-3/TRBV12-4; J: TRBJ2-2; D: NA; CDR3: CASSARSSNTGELFF; DNA: TGTGCCAGCAGCGCAAGAAGTTCGAACACCGGGGAGCTGTTTTTT
size: few; V: TRBV20-1; J: TRBJ2-5; D: NA; CDR3: CSARDSRGETQYF; DNA: TGCAGTGCTAGAGATTCCCGGGGAGAGACCCAGTACTTC
size: NA; V: TRBV4-2; J: TRBJ2-5; D: TRBD2; CDR3: CASSPPGLEETQYF; DNA: TGTGCCAGCAGCCCCCCTGGACTAGAAGAGACCCAGTACTTC
size: few; V: TRBV10-3; J: TRBJ2-3; D: NA; CDR3: CAITTSGEDTQYF; DNA: TGTGCCATCACTACGTCAGGGGAAGATACGCAGTATTTT
size: NA; V: TRBV13; J: TRBJ2-1; D: NA; CDR3: CASSVSERGDEQFF; DNA: TGTGCCAGCAGCGTTAGCGAGAGGGGCGATGAGCAGTTCTTC
size: NA; V: TRBV20-1; J: TRBJ2-3; D: NA; CDR3: CSAGSGATDTQYF; DNA: TGCAGTGCTGGCTCAGGGGCAACAGATACGCAGTATTTT
size: many; V: TRBV6-1; J: TRBJ1-1; D: NA; CDR3: CASSLREYTEAFF; DNA: TGTGCCAGCAGTCTCCGGGAGTACACTGAAGCTTTCTTT
size: NA; V: TRBV11-2; J: TRBJ2-5; D: NA; CDR3: CASKKGWDQETQYF; DNA: TGTGCCAGCAAAAAGGGTTGGGACCAAGAGACCCAGTACTTC
size: many; V: TRBV7-2; J: TRBJ2-1; D: TRBD2; CDR3: CASSSTGGESRNEQFF; DNA: TGTGCCAGCAGCTCCACTGGGGGGGAGTCTCGGAATGAGCAGTTCTTC
size: many; V: TRBV20-1; J: TRBJ2-5; D: NA; CDR3: CSARVPATETQYF; DNA: TGCAGTGCTAGAGTGCCCGCGACAGAGACCCAGTACTTC
size: few; V: TRBV6-1; J: TRBJ2-2; D: TRBD1; CDR3: CASRRPGQGDTGELFF; DNA: TGTGCCAGCAGACGGCCAGGACAGGGAGATACCGGGGAGCTGTTTTTT
size: few; V: TRBV12-3/TRBV12-4; J: TRBJ1-6; D: TRBD1; CDR3: CASSLVGGTGRSMSSPLHF; DNA: TGTGCCAGCAGTTTAGTCGGTGGGACAGGGAGATCTATGAGTTCACCCCTCCACTTT
size: once; V: TRBV5-1; J: TRBJ2-2; D: TRBD2; CDR3: CASSRRLAGRTGELFF; DNA: TGCGCCAGCAGCCGCAGACTAGCGGGTCGGACCGGGGAGCTGTTTTTT